The rows below give T cell receptor beta chains drawn from one sample of a study of T cell changes during pregnancy in multiple sclerosis. TCRdb's copy holds only in-frame clones and misses some; the assay was immunoSEQ multiplex PCR. Here the sample spans about 80,000 clones, 85% to 95% being singletons. The sequenced sample was peripheral blood, obtained after pregnancy. These receptors all come from a female donor in good health, enrolled as a control in a pregnancy study. The conserved cysteine and the conserved F or W are not part of the CDR3 here. Each record gives: V gene, J gene, CDR3 protein.

TRBV16	TRBJ1-4	ASSRSDRINEKLF
TRBV4-3	TRBJ1-2	ASSQDARLYGYT
TRBV11-3	TRBJ2-1	ASSPRGSSYNEQF
TRBV5-1	TRBJ1-1	ASSLEVLQGNTEAF
TRBV6-5	TRBJ1-2	ASSYLGGGYT
TRBV7-3	TRBJ2-5	ASSLSGRGSLGLGETQY
TRBV30	TRBJ2-5	AWRETGPETQY
TRBV28	TRBJ1-5	ASSLGGNNQPQH
TRBV6-5	TRBJ1-1	ASSYEGAEAF
TRBV11-1	TRBJ2-5	ASSFLDRGETQY
TRBV19	TRBJ1-1	ASSIGASGAF
TRBV19	TRBJ2-2	ASSIGSGGYGELF
TRBV7-2	TRBJ1-1	ASSLQGSEAF
TRBV19	TRBJ2-1	ASSTGVANDQF
TRBV27	TRBJ1-4	ASSLWGGEKLF
TRBV18	TRBJ2-7	ASSPVSGTGLYEQY
TRBV28	TRBJ2-7	ASSGRASYEQY
TRBV18	TRBJ1-4	ASSPPTATEKLF
TRBV4-2	TRBJ2-3	ASSPPRRLAVAQY
TRBV4-1	TRBJ1-2	ASSQTGGIYGYT
TRBV19	TRBJ1-1	ASSSQVNTEAF
TRBV6-6	TRBJ2-5	ASSYSLETQY
TRBV12-5	TRBJ1-5	ASGPRTGSGPQH
TRBV4-3	TRBJ2-6	ASSRDTGQSSGANVLT
TRBV30	TRBJ2-1	AWKGGYNEQF
TRBV4-3	TRBJ1-3	ASSQDNSGNTIY
TRBV6-1	TRBJ1-1	ARRFGTANTEAF